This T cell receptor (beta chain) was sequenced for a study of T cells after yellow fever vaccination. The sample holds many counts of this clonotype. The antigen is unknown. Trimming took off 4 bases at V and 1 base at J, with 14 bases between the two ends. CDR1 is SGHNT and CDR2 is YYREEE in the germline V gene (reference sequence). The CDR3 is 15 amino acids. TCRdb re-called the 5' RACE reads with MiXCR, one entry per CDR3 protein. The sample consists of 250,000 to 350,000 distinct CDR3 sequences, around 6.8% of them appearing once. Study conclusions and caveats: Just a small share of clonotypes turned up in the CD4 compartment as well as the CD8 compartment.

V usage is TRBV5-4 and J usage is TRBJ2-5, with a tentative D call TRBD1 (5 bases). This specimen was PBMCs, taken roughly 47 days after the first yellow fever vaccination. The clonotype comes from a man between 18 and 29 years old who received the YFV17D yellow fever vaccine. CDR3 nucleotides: TGTGCCAGCAGCAAGGAGACAGATCTCCAAGAGACCCAGTACTTC. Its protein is CASSKETDLQETQYF.